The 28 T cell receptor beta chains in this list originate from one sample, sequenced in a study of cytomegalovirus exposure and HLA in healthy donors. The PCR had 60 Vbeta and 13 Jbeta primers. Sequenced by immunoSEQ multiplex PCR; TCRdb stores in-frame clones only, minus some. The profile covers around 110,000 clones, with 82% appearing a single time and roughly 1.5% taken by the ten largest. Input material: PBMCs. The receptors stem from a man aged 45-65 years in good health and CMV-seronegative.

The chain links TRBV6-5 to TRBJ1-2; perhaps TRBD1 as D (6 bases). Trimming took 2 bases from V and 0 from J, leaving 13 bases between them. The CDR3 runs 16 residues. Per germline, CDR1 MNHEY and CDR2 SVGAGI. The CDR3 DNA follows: TGTGCCAGCAGTTACGGTCGGGGGGCAGCTAACTATGGCTACACCTTC. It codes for CASSYGRGAANYGYTF.

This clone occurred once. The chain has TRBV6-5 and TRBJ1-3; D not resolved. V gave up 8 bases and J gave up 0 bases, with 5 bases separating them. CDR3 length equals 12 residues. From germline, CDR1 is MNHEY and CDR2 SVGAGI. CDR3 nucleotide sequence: TGTGCCAGCTTCGGCTCTGGAAACACCATATATTTT. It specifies CASFGSGNTIYF.

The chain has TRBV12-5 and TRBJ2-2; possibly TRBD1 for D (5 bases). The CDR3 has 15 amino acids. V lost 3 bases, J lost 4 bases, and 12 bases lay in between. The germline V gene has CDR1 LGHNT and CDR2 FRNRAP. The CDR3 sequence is CASGFRVTSTGELFF. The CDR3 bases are TGTGCTAGTGGTTTCAGGGTTACTTCCACCGGGGAGCTGTTTTTT. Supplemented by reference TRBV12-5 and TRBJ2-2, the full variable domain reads DARVTQTPRHKVTEMGQEVTMRCQPILGHNTVFWYRQTMMQGLELLAYFRNRAPLDDSGMPKDRFSAEMPDATLATLKIQPSEPRDSAVYFCASGFRVTSTGELFFGEGSRLTVL.

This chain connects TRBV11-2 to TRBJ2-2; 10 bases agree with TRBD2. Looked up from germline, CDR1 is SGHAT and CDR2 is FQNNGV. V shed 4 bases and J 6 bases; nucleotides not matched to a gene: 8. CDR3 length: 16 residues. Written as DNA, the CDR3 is TGTGCCAGCAGCTCGAGCGGGGGGGCCTTTTCCGGGGAGCTGTTTTTT. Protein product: CASSSSGGAFSGELFF.

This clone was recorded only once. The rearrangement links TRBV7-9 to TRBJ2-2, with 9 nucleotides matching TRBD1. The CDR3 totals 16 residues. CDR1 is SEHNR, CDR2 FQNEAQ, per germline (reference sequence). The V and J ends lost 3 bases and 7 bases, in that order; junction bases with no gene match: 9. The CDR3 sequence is CASSFSRTGQGGELFF. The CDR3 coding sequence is TGTGCCAGCAGCTTTTCGAGGACGGGACAGGGCGGGGAGCTGTTTTTT.

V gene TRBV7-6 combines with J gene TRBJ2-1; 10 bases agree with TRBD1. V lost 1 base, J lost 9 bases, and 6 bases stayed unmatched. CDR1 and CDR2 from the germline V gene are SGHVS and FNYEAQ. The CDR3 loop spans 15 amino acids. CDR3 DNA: TGTGCCAGCAGCTTAGGGGGACAGGGGTCAAGTGAGCAGTTCTTC. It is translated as CASSLGGQGSSEQFF.

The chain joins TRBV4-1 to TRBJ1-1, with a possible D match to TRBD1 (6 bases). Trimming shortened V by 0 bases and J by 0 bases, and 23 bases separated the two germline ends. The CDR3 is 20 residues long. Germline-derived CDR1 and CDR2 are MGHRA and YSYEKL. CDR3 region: CASSQDRGSLTGALNTEAFF. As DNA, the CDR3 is TGCGCCAGCAGCCAAGACCGCGGGTCTCTGACAGGAGCACTGAACACTGAAGCTTTCTTT.

The CDR3: CALDSLSYEQYF. The CDR3 DNA reads TGTGCCTTGGACAGCCTCTCCTACGAGCAGTACTTC. The chain links TRBV30 to TRBJ2-7, with D maybe TRBD1 (6 bases). Germline V gene data show CDR1 as GTSNPN and CDR2 as SVGIG (reference sequence). The ends were cut back, 7 bases at V and 0 bases at J, with 10 bases in the middle. The CDR3 runs to 12 residues.

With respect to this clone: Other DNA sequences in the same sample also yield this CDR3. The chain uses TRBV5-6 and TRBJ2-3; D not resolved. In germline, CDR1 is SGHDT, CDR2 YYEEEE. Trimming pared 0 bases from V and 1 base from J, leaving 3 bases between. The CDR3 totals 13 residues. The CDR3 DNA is TGTGCCAGCAGCTTGGCCGGCACAGATACGCAGTATTTT. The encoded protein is CASSLAGTDTQYF.

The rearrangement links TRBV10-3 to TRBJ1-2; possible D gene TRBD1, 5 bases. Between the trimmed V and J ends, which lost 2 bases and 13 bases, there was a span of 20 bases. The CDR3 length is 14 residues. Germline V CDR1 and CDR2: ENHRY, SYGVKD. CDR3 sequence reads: CAISEPGGEEASTF. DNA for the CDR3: TGTGCCATCAGTGAGCCGGGGGGGGAGGAGGCCTCCACCTTC.

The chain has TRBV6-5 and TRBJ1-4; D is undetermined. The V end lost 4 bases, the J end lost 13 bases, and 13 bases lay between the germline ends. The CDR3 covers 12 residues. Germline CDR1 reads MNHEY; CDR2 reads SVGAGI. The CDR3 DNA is TGTGCCAGCAGTTCCGAAGGGAGCGCACTGTTTTTT. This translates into CASSSEGSALFF.

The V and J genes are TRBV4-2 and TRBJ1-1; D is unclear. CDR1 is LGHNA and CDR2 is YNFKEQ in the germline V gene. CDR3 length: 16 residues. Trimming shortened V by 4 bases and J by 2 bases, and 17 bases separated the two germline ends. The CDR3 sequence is CASSLGRVTLNTEAFF. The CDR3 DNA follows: TGTGCCAGCAGCCTCGGCCGGGTCACTCTAAACACTGAAGCTTTCTTT.

The CDR3 reads CASSLTLQGEKLFF. CDR3 bases: TGTGCCAGCAGCTTAACATTGCAGGGGGAAAAACTGTTTTTT. The chain is built from TRBV7-2 and TRBJ1-4; TRBD1 is a possible D gene (6 bases). Trimming took 2 bases from V and 8 from J, leaving 12 bases between them. This CDR3 has 14 amino acids. Germline V CDR1 and CDR2: SGHTA, FQGNSA.

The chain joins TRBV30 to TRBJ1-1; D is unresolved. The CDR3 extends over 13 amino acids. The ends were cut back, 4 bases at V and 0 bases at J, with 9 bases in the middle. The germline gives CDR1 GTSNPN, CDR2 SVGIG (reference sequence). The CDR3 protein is CAWMGGLNTEAFF. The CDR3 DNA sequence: TGTGCCTGGATGGGCGGGTTGAACACTGAAGCTTTCTTT.

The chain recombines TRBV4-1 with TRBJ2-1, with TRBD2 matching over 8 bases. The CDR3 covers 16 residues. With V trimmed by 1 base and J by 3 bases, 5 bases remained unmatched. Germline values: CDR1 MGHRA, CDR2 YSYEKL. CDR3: CASSQVRLANYNEQFF. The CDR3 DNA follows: TGCGCCAGCAGCCAAGTACGACTAGCGAACTACAATGAGCAGTTCTTC.

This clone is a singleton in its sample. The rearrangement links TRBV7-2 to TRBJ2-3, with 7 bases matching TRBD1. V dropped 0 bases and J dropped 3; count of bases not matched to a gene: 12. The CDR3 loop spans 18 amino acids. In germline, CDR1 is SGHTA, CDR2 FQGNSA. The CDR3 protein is CASSLARVLGQATDTQYF. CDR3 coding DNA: TGTGCCAGCAGCTTAGCTCGTGTTTTAGGACAGGCGACAGATACGCAGTATTTT.

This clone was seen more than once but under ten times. The CDR3 here is CAWSVHRDTEAFF. CDR3 nucleotides: TGTGCCTGGAGTGTACACAGGGACACTGAAGCTTTCTTT. The chain uses TRBV30 and TRBJ1-1, with D perhaps TRBD1 (6 bases). CDR1 is GTSNPN and CDR2 is SVGIG in the germline V gene (reference sequence). This CDR3 region has 13 residues. Trimming cost V 0 bases and J 3 bases, with 8 bases left between them.

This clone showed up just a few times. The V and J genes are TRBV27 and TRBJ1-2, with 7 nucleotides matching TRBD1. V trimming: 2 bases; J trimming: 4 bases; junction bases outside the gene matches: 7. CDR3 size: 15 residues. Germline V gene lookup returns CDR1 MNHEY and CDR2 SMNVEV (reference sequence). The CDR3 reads CASSLGGQAAYGYTF. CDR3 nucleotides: TGTGCCAGCAGTTTAGGAGGACAGGCAGCCTATGGCTACACCTTC.

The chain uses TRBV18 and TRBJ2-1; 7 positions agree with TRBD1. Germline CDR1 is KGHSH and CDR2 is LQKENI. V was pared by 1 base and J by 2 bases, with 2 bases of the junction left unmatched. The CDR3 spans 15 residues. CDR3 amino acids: CASSPLGTAYNEQFF. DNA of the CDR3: TGTGCCAGCTCACCACTAGGGACAGCCTACAATGAGCAGTTCTTC.

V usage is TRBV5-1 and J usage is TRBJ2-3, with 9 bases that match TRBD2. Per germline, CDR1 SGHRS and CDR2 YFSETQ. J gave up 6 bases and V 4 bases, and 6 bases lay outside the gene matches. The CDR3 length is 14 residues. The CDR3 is CASSRSGGGDTQYF. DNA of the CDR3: TGCGCCAGCAGCCGTAGCGGGGGTGGTGATACGCAGTATTTT.

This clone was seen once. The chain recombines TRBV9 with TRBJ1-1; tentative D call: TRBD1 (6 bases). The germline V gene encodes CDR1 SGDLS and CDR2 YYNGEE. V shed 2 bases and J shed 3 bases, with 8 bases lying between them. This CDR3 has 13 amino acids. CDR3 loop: CASSVWTDTEAFF. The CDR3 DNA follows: TGTGCCAGCAGCGTTTGGACAGACACTGAAGCTTTCTTT.

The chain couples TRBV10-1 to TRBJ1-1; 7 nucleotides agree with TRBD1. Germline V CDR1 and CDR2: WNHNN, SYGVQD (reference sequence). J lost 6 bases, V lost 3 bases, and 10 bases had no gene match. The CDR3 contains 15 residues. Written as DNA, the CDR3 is TGCGCCAGCAGTGATCCAGGGGGGAAAGGGCCTGAAGCTTTCTTT. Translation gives CASSDPGGKGPEAFF.

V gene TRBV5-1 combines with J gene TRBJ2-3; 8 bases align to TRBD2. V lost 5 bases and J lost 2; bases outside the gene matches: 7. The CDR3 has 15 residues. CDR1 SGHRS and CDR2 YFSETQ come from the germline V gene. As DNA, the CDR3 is TGCGCCAGCAGAAGGGCGGGGGGTCCCACAGATACGCAGTATTTT. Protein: CASRRAGGPTDTQYF.

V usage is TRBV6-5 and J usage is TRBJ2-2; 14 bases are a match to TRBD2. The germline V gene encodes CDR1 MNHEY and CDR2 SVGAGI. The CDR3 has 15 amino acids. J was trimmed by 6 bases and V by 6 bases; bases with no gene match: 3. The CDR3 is CASRTTSGGAGELFF. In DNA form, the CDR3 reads TGTGCCAGCAGAACGACTAGCGGGGGGGCCGGGGAGCTGTTTTTT.

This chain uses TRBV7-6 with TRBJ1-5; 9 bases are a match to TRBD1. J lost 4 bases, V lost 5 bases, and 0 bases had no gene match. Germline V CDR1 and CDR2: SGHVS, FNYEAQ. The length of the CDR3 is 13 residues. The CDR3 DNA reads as TGTGCCAGCAGCGGACAGGGGAATCAGCCCCAGCATTTT. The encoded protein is CASSGQGNQPQHF.

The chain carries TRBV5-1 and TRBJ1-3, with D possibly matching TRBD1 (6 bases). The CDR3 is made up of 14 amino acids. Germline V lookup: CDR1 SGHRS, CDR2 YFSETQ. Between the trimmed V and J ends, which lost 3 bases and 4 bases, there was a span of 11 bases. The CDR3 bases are TGCGCCAGCAGCTCCGGACAGCAGGGAAACACCATATATTTT. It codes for CASSSGQQGNTIYF. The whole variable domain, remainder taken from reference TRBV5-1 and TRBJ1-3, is KAGVTQTPRYLIKTRGQQVTLSCSPISGHRSVSWYQQTPGQGLQFLFEYFSETQRNKGNFPGRFSGRQFSNSRSEMNVSTLELGDSALYLCASSSGQQGNTIYFGEGSWLTVV.

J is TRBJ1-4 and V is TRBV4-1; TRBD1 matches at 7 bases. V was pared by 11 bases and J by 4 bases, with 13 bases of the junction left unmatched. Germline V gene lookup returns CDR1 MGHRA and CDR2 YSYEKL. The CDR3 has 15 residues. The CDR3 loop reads CASSRTGQYNEKLFF. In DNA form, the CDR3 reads TGCGCCTCGTCTCGGACAGGCCAATATAATGAAAAACTGTTTTTT.

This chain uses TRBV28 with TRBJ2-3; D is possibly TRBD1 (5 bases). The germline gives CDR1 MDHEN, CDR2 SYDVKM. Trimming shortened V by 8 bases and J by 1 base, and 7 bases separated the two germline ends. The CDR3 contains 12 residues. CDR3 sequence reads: CASWGGTDTQYF. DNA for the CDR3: TGTGCCAGCTGGGGCGGCACAGATACGCAGTATTTT.